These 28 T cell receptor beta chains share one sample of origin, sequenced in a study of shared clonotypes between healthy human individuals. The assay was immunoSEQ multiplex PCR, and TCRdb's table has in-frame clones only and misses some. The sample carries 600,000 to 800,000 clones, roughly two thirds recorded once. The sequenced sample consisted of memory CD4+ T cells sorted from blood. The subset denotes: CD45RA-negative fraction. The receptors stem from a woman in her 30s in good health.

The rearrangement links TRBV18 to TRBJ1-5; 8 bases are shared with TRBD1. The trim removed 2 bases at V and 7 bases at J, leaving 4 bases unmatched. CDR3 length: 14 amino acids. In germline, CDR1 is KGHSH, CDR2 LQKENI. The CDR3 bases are TGTGCCAGCTCACCAACAGGGGGATTACAGCCCCAGCATTTT. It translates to CASSPTGGLQPQHF.

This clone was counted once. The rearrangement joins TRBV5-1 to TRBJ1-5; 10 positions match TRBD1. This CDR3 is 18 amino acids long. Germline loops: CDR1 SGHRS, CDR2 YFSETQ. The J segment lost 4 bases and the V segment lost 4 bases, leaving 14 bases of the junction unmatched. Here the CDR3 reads CASSPTAWGQGKNQPQHF. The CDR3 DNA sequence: TGCGCCAGCAGCCCGACAGCGTGGGGACAGGGGAAAAATCAGCCCCAGCATTTT.

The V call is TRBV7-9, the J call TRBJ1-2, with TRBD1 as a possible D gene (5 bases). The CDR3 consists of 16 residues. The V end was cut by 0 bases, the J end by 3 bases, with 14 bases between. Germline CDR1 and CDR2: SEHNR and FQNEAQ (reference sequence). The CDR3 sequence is CASSLAEGPIYYGYTF. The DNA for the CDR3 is TGTGCCAGCAGCTTAGCGGAGGGGCCTATATACTATGGCTACACCTTC.

The DNA of the CDR3 is TGTGCCAGCGGAGGGGAGACGGCCATTCAGCAGTACTTC. Encoded protein: CASGGETAIQQYF. The chain is built from TRBV2 and TRBJ2-7; possible D gene TRBD2, 6 bases. V was clipped by 8 bases and J by 8 bases, with 19 bases between them. Germline CDR1 is SNHLY and CDR2 is FYNNEI. The length of the CDR3 is 13 residues. Filled out from reference TRBV2 and TRBJ2-7, the complete variable domain reads EPEVTQTPSHQVTQMGQEVILRCVPISNHLYFYWYRQILGQKVEFLVSFYNNEISEKSEIFDDQFSVERPDGSNFTLKIRSTKLEDSAMYFCASGGETAIQQYFGPGTRLTVT.

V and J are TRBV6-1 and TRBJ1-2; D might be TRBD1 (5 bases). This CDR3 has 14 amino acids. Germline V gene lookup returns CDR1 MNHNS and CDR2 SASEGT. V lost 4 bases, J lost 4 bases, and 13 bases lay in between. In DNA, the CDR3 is TGTGCCAGCAGTGTCGCCAGGGCGACCTATGGCTACACCTTC. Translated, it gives CASSVARATYGYTF.

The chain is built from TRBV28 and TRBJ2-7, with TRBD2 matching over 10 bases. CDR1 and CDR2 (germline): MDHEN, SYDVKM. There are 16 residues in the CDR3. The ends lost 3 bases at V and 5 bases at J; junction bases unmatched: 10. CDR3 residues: CASSFASGRAIDEQYF. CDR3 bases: TGTGCCAGCAGTTTTGCGAGCGGGAGGGCCATCGACGAGCAGTACTTC.

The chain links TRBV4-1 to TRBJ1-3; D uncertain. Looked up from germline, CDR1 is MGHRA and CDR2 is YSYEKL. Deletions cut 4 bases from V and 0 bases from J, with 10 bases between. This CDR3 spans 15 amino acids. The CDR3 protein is CASSPRPISGNTIYF. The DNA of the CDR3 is TGCGCCAGCAGCCCCAGACCGATCTCTGGAAACACCATATATTTT.

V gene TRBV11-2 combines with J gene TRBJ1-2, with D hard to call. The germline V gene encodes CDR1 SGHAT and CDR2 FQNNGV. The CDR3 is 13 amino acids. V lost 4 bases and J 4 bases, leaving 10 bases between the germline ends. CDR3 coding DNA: TGTGCCAGCAGCTCGGGCCCGCGCTATGGCTACACCTTC. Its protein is CASSSGPRYGYTF.

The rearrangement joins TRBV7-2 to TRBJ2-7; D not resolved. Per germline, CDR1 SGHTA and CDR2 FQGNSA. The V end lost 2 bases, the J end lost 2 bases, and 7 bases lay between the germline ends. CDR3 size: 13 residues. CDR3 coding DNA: TGTGCCAGCAGCTTACAGACCGCCTACGAGCAGTACTTC. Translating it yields CASSLQTAYEQYF.

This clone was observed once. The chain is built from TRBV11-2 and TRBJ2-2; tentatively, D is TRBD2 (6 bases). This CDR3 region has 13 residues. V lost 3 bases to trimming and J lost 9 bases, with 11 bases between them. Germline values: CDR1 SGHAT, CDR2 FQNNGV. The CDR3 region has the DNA TGTGCCAGCAGCTTGACTAGTATCCGGGAGCTGTTTTTT. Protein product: CASSLTSIRELFF.

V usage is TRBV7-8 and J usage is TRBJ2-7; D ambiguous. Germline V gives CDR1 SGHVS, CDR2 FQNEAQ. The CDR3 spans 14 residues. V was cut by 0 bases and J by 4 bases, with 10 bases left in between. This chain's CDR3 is CASSLALGNYEQYF. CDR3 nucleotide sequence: TGTGCCAGCAGCTTAGCGCTAGGGAATTACGAGCAGTACTTC.

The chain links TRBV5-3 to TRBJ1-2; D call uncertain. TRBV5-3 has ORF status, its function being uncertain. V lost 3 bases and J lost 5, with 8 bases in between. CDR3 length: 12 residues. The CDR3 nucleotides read TGTGCCAGAAGCTGCCCGATATATGGCTACACCTTC. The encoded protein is CARSCPIYGYTF.

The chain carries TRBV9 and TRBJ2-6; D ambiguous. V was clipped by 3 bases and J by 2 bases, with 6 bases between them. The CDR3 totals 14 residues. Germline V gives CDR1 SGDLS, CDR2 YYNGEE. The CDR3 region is CASSETAGANVLTF. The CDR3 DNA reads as TGTGCCAGCAGCGAAACAGCTGGGGCCAACGTCCTGACTTTC. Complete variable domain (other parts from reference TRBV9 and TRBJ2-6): DSGVTQTPKHLITATGQRVTLRCSPRSGDLSVYWYQQSLDQGLQFLIQYYNGEERAKGNILERFSAQQFPDLHSELNLSSLELGDSALYFCASSETAGANVLTFGAGSRLTVL.

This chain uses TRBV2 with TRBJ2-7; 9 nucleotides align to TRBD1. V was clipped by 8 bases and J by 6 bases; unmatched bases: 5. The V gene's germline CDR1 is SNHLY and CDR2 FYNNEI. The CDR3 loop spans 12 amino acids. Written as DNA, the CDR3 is TGTGCCAGCGGGACAGGGTTATTCGAGCAGTACTTC. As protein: CASGTGLFEQYF.

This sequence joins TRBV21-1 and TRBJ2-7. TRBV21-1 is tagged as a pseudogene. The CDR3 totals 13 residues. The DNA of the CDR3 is TGTGCCAGCAGCAGCCGAAGCTCCTACGAGCAGTACTTC. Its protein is CASSSRSSYEQYF.

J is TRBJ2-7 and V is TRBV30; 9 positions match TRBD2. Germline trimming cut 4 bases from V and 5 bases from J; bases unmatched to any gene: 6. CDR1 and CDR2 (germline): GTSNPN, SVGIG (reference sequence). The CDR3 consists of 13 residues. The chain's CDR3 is CAWNSGRKDEQYF. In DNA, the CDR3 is TGTGCCTGGAATAGCGGGAGAAAGGACGAGCAGTACTTC.

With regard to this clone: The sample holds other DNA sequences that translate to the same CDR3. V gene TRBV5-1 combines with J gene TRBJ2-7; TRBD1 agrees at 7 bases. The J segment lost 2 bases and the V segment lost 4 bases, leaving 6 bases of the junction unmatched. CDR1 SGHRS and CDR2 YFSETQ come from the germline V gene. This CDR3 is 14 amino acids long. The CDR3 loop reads CASSPQGVAYEQYF. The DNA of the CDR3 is TGCGCCAGCAGCCCGCAGGGGGTAGCCTACGAGCAGTACTTC.

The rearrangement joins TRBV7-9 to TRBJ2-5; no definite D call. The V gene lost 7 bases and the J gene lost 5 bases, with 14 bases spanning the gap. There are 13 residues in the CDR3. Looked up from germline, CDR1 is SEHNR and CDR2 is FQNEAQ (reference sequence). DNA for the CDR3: TGTGCCAGCACCTCCCTGAGGTCGGAGACCCAGTACTTC. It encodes CASTSLRSETQYF.

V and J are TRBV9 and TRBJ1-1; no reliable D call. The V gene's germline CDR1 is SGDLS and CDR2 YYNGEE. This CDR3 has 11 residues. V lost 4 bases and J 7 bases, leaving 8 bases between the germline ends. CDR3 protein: CASSLNREAFF. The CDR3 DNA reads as TGTGCCAGCAGCCTTAATCGTGAAGCTTTCTTT.

The CDR3 is CASSISTQLAGVSNEQFF. CDR3 DNA: TGTGCCAGCAGCATCTCCACCCAACTAGCGGGAGTATCTAATGAGCAGTTCTTC. The V call is TRBV9, the J call TRBJ2-1; 11 bases are a match to TRBD2. After removal of 4 bases from V and 7 bases from J, the junction contained 16 bases not matched to a gene. Germline CDR1 is SGDLS and CDR2 is YYNGEE. CDR3 length: 18 residues.

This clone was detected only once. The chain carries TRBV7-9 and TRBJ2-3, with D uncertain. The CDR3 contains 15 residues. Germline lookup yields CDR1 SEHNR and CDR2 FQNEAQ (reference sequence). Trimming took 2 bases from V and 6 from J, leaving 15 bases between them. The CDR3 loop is CASSLKGLGADTQYF. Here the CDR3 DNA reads TGTGCCAGCAGCTTAAAAGGGTTGGGCGCGGATACGCAGTATTTT.

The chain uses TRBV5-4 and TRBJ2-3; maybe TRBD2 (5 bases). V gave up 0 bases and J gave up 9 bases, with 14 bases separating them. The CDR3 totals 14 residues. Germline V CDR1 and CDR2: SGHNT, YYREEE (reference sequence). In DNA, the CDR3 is TGTGCCAGCAGCTTGGATATCCGGGGTGGGACGCAGTATTTT. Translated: CASSLDIRGGTQYF.

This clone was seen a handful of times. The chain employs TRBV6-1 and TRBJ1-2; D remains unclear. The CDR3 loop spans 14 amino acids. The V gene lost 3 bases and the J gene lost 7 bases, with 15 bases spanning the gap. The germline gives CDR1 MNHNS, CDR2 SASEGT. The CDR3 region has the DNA TGTGCCAGCAGTGAGGGTAGGGATGGCAGTGGCTACACCTTC. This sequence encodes CASSEGRDGSGYTF.

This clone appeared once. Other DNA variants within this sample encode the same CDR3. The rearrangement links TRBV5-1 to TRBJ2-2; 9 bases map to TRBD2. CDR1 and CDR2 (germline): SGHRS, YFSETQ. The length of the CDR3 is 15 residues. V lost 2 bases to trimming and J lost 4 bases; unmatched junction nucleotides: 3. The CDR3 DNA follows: TGCGCCAGCAGCTTAGCTAGCGGGATCACCGGGGAGCTGTTTTTT. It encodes CASSLASGITGELFF.

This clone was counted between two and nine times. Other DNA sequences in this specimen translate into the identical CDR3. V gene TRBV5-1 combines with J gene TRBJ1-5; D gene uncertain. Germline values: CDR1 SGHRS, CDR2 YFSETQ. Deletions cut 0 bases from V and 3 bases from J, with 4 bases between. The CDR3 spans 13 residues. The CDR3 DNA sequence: TGCGCCAGCAGCTTGGGCCCCAATCAGCCCCAGCATTTT. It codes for CASSLGPNQPQHF.

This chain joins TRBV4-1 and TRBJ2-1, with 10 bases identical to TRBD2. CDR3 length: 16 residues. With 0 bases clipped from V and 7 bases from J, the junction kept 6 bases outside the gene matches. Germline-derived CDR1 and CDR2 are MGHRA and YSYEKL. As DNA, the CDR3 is TGCGCCAGCAGCCAAGATGCTAGCGGGAGTTTGAATGAGCAGTTCTTC. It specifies CASSQDASGSLNEQFF.

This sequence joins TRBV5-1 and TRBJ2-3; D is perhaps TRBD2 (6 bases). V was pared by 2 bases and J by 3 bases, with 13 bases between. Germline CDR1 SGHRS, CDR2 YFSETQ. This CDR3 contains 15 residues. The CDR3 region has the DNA TGCGCCAGCAGCTTACGTCAGGGAGGAACAGATACGCAGTATTTT. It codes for CASSLRQGGTDTQYF.

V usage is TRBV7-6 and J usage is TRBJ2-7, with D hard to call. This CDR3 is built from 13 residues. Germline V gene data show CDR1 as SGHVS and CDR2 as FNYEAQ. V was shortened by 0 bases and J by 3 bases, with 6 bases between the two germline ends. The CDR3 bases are TGTGCCAGCAGCTTAGCAGACGGCTACGAGCAGTACTTC. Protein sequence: CASSLADGYEQYF.